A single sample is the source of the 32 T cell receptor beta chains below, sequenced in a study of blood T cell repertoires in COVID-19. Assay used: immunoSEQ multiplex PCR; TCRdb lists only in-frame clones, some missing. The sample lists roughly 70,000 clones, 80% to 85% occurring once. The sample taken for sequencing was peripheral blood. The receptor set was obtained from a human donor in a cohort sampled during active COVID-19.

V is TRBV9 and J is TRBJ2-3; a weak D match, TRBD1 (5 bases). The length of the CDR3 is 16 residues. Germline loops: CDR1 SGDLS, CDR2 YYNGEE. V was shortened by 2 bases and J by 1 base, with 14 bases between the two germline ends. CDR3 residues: CASSVYGWGGTDTQYF. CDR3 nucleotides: TGTGCCAGCAGCGTCTACGGTTGGGGCGGCACAGATACGCAGTATTTT.

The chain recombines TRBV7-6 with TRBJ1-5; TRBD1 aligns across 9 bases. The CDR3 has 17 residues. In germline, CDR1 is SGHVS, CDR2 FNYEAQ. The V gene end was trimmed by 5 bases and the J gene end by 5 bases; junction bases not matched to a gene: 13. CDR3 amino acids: CASSLPLRNRGHQPQHF. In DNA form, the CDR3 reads TGTGCCAGCAGCCTCCCACTACGGAACAGGGGGCATCAGCCCCAGCATTTT.

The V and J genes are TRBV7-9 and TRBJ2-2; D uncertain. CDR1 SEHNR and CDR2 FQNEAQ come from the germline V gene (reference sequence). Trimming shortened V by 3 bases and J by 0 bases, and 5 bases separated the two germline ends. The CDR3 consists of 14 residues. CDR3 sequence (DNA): TGTGCCAGCAGCTTGCCAGCGAACACCGGGGAGCTGTTTTTT. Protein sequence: CASSLPANTGELFF.

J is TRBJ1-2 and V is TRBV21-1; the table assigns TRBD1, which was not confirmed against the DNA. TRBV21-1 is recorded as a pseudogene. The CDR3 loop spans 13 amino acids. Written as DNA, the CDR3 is TGTGCCAGCAGGGCCCAGGGGGACTATGGCTACACCTTC. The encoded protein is CASRAQGDYGYTF.

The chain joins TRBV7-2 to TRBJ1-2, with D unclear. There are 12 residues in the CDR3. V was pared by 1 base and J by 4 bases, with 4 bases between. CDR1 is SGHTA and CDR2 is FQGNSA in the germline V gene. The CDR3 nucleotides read TGTGCCAGCAGCTTAGACAGCTATGGCTACACCTTC. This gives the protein CASSLDSYGYTF.

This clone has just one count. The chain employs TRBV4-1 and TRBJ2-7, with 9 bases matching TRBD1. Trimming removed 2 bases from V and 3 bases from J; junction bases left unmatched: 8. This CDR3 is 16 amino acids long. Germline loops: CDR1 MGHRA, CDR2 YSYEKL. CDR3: CASSQYPDRGIYEQYF. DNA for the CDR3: TGCGCCAGCAGCCAATACCCGGACAGGGGAATCTACGAGCAGTACTTC.

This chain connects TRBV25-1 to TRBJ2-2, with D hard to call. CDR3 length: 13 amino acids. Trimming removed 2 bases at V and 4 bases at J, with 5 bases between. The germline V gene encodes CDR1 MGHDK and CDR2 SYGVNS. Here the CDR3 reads CASSEVSTGELFF. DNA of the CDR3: TGTGCCAGCAGTGAAGTCTCCACCGGGGAGCTGTTTTTT. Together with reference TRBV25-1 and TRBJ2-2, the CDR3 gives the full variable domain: EADIYQTPRYLVIGTGKKITLECSQTMGHDKMYWYQQDPGMELHLIHYSYGVNSTEKGDLSSESTVSRIRTEHFPLTLESARPSHTSQYLCASSEVSTGELFFGEGSRLTVL.

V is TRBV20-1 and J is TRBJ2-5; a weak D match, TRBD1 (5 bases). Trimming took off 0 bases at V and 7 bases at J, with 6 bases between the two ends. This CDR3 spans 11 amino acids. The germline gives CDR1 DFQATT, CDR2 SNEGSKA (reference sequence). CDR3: CSARDTGTQYF. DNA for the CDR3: TGCAGTGCTAGAGATACAGGGACCCAGTACTTC.

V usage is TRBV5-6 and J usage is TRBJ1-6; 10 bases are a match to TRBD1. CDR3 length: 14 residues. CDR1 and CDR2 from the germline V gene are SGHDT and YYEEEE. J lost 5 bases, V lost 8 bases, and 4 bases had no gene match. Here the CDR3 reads CASGTGENNSPLHF. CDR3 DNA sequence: TGTGCCAGTGGGACAGGGGAGAATAATTCACCCCTCCACTTT.

The CDR3 here is CASRAGSDGNTEAFF. The CDR3 bases are TGTGCCAGCAGGGCGGGCAGTGATGGGAACACTGAAGCTTTCTTT. The chain couples TRBV27 to TRBJ1-1, with D unresolved. There are 15 residues in the CDR3. From germline, CDR1 is MNHEY and CDR2 SMNVEV (reference sequence). Trimming removed 6 bases at V and 1 base at J, with 15 bases between.

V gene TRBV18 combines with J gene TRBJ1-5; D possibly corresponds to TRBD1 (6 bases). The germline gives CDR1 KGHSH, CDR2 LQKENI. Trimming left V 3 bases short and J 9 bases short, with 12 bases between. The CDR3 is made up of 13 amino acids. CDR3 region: CASSPGRGRPQHF. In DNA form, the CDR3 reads TGTGCCAGCTCACCGGGCAGGGGTAGGCCCCAGCATTTT.

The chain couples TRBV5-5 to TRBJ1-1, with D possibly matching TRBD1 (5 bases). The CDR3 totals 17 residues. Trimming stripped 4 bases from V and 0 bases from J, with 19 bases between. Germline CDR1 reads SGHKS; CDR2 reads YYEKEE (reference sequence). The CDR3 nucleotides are TGTGCCAGCAGCCCCCGACAGTTAAGAATCATGAACACTGAAGCTTTCTTT. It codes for CASSPRQLRIMNTEAFF. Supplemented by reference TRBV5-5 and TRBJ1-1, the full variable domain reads DAGVTQSPTHLIKTRGQQVTLRCSPISGHKSVSWYQQVLGQGPQFIFQYYEKEERGRGNFPDRFSARQFPNYSSELNVNALLLGDSALYLCASSPRQLRIMNTEAFFGQGTRLTVV.

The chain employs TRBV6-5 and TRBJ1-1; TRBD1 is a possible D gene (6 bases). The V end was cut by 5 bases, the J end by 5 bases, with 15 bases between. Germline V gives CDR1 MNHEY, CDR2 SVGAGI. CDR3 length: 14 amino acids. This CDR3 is CASSRKGGGTEAFF. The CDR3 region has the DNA TGTGCCAGCAGTCGTAAGGGGGGAGGGACTGAAGCTTTCTTT.

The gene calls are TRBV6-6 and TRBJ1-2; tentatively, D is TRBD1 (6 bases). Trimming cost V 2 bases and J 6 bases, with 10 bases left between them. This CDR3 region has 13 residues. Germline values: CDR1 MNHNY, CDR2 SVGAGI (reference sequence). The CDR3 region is CASSYVGADGYTF. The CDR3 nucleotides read TGTGCCAGCAGTTACGTGGGGGCAGATGGCTACACCTTC.

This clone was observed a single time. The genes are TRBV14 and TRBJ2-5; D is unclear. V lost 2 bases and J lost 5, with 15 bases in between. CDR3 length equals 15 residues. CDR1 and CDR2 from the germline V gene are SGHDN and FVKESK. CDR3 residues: CASSQSTGRRETQYF. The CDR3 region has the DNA TGTGCCAGCAGCCAAAGTACGGGTCGGCGGGAGACCCAGTACTTC.

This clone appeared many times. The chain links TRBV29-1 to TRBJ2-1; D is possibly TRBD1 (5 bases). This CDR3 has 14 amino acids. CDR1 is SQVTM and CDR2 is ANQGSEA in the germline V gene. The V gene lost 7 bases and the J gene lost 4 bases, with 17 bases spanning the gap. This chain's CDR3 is CSGRVGATYNEQFF. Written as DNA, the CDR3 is TGCAGCGGTCGAGTAGGGGCTACGTACAATGAGCAGTTCTTC.

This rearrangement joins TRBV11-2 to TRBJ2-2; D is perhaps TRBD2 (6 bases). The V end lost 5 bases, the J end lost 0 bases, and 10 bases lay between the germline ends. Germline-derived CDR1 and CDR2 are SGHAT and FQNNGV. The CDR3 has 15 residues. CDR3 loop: CASSPGLTNTGELFF. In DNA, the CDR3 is TGTGCCAGCAGCCCAGGACTAACGAACACCGGGGAGCTGTTTTTT.

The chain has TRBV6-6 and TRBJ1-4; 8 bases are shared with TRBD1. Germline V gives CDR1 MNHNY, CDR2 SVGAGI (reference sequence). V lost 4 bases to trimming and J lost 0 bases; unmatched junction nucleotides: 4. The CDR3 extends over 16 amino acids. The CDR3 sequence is CASSSLRGPTNEKLFF. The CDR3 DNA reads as TGTGCCAGCAGTTCCCTCAGGGGGCCAACTAATGAAAAACTGTTTTTT.

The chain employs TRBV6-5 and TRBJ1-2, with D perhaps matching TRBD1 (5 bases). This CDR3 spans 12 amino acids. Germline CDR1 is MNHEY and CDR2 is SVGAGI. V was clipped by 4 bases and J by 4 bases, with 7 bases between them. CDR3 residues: CASSSQGYGYTF. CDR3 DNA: TGTGCCAGCAGTTCCCAGGGCTATGGCTACACCTTC.

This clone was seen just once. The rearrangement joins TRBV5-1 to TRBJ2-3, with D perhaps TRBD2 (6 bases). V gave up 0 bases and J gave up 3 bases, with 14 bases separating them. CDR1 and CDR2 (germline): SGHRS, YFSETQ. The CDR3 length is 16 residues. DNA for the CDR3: TGCGCCAGCAGCTTGGAAGCGGGCCGTCGAACAGATACGCAGTATTTT. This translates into CASSLEAGRRTDTQYF.

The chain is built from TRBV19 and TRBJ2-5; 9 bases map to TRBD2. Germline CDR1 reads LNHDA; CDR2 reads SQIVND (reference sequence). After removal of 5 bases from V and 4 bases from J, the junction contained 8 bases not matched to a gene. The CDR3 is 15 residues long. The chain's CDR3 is CASSWASGDSETQYF. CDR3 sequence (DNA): TGTGCCAGTAGTTGGGCTAGCGGGGACTCAGAGACCCAGTACTTC.

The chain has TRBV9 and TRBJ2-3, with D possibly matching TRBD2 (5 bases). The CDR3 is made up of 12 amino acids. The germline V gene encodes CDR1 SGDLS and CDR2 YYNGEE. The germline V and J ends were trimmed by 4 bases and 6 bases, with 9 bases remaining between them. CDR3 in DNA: TGTGCCAGCAGCAGAGGGAGCGATACGCAGTATTTT. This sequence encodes CASSRGSDTQYF.

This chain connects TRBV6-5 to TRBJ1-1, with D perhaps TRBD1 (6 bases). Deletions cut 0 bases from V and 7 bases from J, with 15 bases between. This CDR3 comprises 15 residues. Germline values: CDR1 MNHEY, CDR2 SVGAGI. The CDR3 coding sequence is TGTGCCAGCAGTTACTCGATGCGGGGGGCTAATGAAGCTTTCTTT. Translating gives CASSYSMRGANEAFF.

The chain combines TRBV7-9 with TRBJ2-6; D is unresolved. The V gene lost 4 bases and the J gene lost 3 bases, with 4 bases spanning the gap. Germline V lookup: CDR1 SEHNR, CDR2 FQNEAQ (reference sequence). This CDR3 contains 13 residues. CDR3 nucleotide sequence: TGTGCCAGCAGCTCTTTTGGGGCCAACGTCCTGACTTTC. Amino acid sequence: CASSSFGANVLTF.

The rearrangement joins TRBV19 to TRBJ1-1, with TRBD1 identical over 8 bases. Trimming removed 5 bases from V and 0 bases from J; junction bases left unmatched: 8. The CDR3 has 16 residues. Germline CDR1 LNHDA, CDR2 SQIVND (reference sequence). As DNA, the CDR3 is TGTGCCAGTAGTCCGTTCAGGGGGCGTGTGAACACTGAAGCTTTCTTT. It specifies CASSPFRGRVNTEAFF.

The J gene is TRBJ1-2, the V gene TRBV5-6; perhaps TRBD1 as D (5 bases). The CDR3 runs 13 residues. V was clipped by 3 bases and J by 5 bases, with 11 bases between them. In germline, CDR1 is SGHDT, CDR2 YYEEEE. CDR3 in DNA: TGTGCCAGCAGCTCCCCGGGGGGGTATGGCTACACCTTC. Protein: CASSSPGGYGYTF.

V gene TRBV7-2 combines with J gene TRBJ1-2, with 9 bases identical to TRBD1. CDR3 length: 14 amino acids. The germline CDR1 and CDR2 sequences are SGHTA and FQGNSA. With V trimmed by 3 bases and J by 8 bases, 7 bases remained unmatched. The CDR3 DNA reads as TGTGCCAGCAGCTTCGGACAGGGGCCGTGGGGCTACACCTTC. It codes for CASSFGQGPWGYTF.

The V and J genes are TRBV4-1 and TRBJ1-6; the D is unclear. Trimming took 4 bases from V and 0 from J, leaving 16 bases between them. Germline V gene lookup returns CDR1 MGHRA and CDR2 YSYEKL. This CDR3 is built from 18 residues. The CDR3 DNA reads TGCGCCAGCAGCCCGGGAGCGGGTGCGAGCTCCTATAATTCACCCCTCCACTTT. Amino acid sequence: CASSPGAGASSYNSPLHF.

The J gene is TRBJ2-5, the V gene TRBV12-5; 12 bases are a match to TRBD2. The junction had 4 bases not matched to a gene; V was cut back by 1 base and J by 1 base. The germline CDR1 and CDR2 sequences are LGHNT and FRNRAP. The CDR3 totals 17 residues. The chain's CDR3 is CASGLASGGAGQETQYF. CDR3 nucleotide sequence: TGTGCTAGTGGTTTGGCTAGCGGGGGGGCGGGCCAAGAGACCCAGTACTTC.

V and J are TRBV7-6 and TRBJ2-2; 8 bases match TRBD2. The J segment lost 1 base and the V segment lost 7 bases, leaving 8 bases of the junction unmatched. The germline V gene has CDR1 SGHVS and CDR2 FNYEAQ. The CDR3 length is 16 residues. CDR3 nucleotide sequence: TGTGCCAGCACCCCTGACGGGGGGGGGAACACCGGGGAGCTGTTTTTT. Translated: CASTPDGGGNTGELFF. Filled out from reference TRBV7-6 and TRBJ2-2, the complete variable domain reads GAGVSQSPRYKVTKRGQDVALRCDPISGHVSLYWYRQALGQGPEFLTYFNYEAQQDKSGLPNDRFSAERPEGSISTLTIQRTEQRDSAMYRCASTPDGGGNTGELFFGEGSRLTVL.

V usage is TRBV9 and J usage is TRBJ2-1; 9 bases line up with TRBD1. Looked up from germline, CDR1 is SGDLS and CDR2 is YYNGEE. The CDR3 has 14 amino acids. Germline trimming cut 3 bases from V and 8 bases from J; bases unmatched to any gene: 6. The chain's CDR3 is CASSEGTGKDEQFF. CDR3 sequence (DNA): TGTGCCAGCAGCGAAGGGACAGGGAAGGATGAGCAGTTCTTC.

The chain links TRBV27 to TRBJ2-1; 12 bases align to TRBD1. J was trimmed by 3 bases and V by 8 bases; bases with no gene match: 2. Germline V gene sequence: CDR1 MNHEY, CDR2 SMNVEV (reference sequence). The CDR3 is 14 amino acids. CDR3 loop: CASGTGGNYNEQFF. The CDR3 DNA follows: TGTGCCAGCGGGACAGGGGGCAACTACAATGAGCAGTTCTTC.